This entry lists 15 T cell receptor beta chains sequenced from one sample in a study of human T cells and chemical hapten exposure. Time point defined: pre-sensitization, week 0. Treatment given: therapeutic diphenylcyclopropenone sensitization with weekly scalp DPC. TCRdb processed the RACE reads anew with MiXCR; each CDR3 protein has one entry. The repertoire holds 30,000 to 40,000 distinct CDR3 sequences, with 6% to 9.5% as singletons. Material: whole blood, obtained in connection with sensitization to the hapten diphenylcyclopropenone (DPC). The receptor source for this set is a woman aged 50 to 60 with alopecia areata. Some clones in this sample may be carry-over from other donors' samples.

This clonotype has ten or more counts. The chain combines TRBV5-5 with TRBJ2-7; D is uncertain. In germline, CDR1 is SGHKS, CDR2 YYEKEE (reference sequence). The length of the CDR3 is 14 residues. V was clipped by 0 bases and J by 3 bases, with 10 bases between them. CDR3 loop: CASSLASQDYEQYF. As DNA, the CDR3 is TGTGCCAGCAGCTTGGCGTCCCAGGACTACGAGCAGTACTTC. Together with reference TRBV5-5 and TRBJ2-7, the CDR3 gives the full variable domain: DAGVTQSPTHLIKTRGQQVTLRCSPISGHKSVSWYQQVLGQGPQFIFQYYEKEERGRGNFPDRFSARQFPNYSSELNVNALLLGDSALYLCASSLASQDYEQYFGPGTRLTVT.

The genes are TRBV19 and TRBJ2-3; D possibly corresponds to TRBD1 (5 bases). V was pared by 7 bases and J by 2 bases, with 16 bases between. The CDR3 has 15 amino acids. Germline V gene sequence: CDR1 LNHDA, CDR2 SQIVND (reference sequence). CDR3 DNA sequence: TGTGCCAGTACCAAGGGTCCAGGGATCACAGATACGCAGTATTTT. It is translated as CASTKGPGITDTQYF. Full variable domain (rest looked up from reference TRBV19 and TRBJ2-3): DGGITQSPKYLFRKEGQNVTLSCEQNLNHDAMYWYRQDPGQGLRLIYYSQIVNDFQKGDIAEGYSVSREKKESFPLTVTSAQKNPTAFYLCASTKGPGITDTQYFGPGTRLTVL.

This clonotype appeared a few times. The chain combines TRBV2 with TRBJ1-5; D might be TRBD1 (6 bases). Trimming left V 6 bases short and J 2 bases short, with 14 bases between. The germline V gene encodes CDR1 SNHLY and CDR2 FYNNEI. The length of the CDR3 is 15 residues. CDR3 in DNA: TGTGCCAGCAGGGAATCCCACAGGGGCAATCAGCCCCAGCATTTT. Protein: CASRESHRGNQPQHF.

V usage is TRBV11-2 and J usage is TRBJ2-5; D call uncertain. The germline CDR1 and CDR2 sequences are SGHAT and FQNNGV. V was cut by 6 bases and J by 0 bases, with 11 bases left in between. This CDR3 has 14 residues. The CDR3 loop is CASRPLDHQETQYF. DNA of the CDR3: TGTGCCAGCAGACCTTTGGACCACCAAGAGACCCAGTACTTC. The full variable domain, with the rest looked up from reference TRBV11-2 and TRBJ2-5, is EAGVAQSPRYKIIEKRQSVAFWCNPISGHATLYWYQQILGQGPKLLIQFQNNGVVDDSQLPKDRFSAERLKGVDSTLKIQPAKLEDSAVYLCASRPLDHQETQYFGPGTRLLVL.

There are many counts of this clonotype. The genes are TRBV3-1 and TRBJ2-3, with D perhaps TRBD2 (6 bases). The CDR3 has 18 amino acids. Deletions cut 7 bases from V and 1 base from J, with 24 bases between. Germline values: CDR1 LGHDT, CDR2 YNNKEL (reference sequence). The CDR3 bases are TGTGCCAGCACATCCACGGCGGGAACCCCCCGGGGCACAGATACGCAGTATTTT. Protein sequence: CASTSTAGTPRGTDTQYF.

This clonotype was seen only a few times. The chain has TRBV5-4 and TRBJ2-5; D might be TRBD1 (5 bases). This CDR3 contains 14 residues. CDR1 and CDR2 (germline): SGHNT, YYREEE (reference sequence). Trimming pared 0 bases from V and 1 base from J, leaving 7 bases between. CDR3 protein: CASSLGQLQETQYF. As DNA, the CDR3 is TGTGCCAGCAGCTTGGGACAGCTCCAAGAGACCCAGTACTTC.

The chain couples TRBV3-1 to TRBJ1-2; TRBD1 is a possible D gene (5 bases). CDR1 is LGHDT and CDR2 is YNNKEL in the germline V gene (reference sequence). CDR3 length equals 14 residues. The ends were cut back, 1 base at V and 2 bases at J, with 8 bases in the middle. The CDR3 region is CASSQARVNYGYTF. The CDR3 DNA follows: TGTGCCAGCAGCCAAGCCAGGGTGAACTATGGCTACACCTTC.

The rearrangement joins TRBV7-6 to TRBJ2-3; possible D gene TRBD2, 7 bases. The CDR3 spans 17 residues. V lost 1 base, J lost 2 bases, and 16 bases lay in between. CDR1 SGHVS and CDR2 FNYEAQ come from the germline V gene. The CDR3 is CASSLGGGSGFTDTQYF. Here the CDR3 DNA reads TGTGCCAGCAGCTTAGGGGGGGGCAGCGGCTTCACAGATACGCAGTATTTT.

At least ten counts were recorded for this clonotype. V and J are TRBV12-3 or TRBV12-4 and TRBJ2-1; TRBD2 matches at 9 bases. After removal of 7 bases from V and 3 bases from J, the junction contained 7 bases not matched to a gene. The length of the CDR3 is 15 residues. The CDR3 spells CASTKRTSDYNEQFF. CDR3 sequence (DNA): TGTGCCAGCACCAAACGGACTAGCGACTACAATGAGCAGTTCTTC.

The V gene is TRBV5-1, the J gene TRBJ2-7, with D possibly being TRBD2 (6 bases). Germline V gene lookup returns CDR1 SGHRS and CDR2 YFSETQ. The CDR3 extends over 14 amino acids. Deletions cut 1 base from V and 2 bases from J, with 10 bases between. The DNA for the CDR3 is TGCGCCAGCAGCTTGAGGGACTTCGCCTACGAGCAGTACTTC. Amino acids: CASSLRDFAYEQYF.

This clonotype came up many times. The J gene is TRBJ1-1, the V gene TRBV6-2 or TRBV6-3; unclear D gene. Trimming took 7 bases from V and 11 from J, leaving 20 bases between them. The CDR3 has 13 amino acids. CDR1 is MNHEY, CDR2 SVGEGT, per germline. The CDR3 sequence: CASTATQGGGAFF. CDR3 sequence (DNA): TGTGCCAGCACCGCTACCCAAGGTGGTGGGGCTTTCTTT.

This clonotype appeared many times. The chain joins TRBV5-1 to TRBJ2-4; TRBD1 matches 9 bases. This CDR3 spans 16 amino acids. V lost 0 bases, J lost 7 bases, and 8 bases stayed unmatched. Germline V CDR1 and CDR2: SGHRS, YFSETQ. This CDR3 is CASSLAGIGQGNIQYF. CDR3 nucleotides: TGCGCCAGCAGCTTGGCTGGTATTGGACAGGGGAACATTCAGTACTTC. Filled out from reference TRBV5-1 and TRBJ2-4, the complete variable domain reads KAGVTQTPRYLIKTRGQQVTLSCSPISGHRSVSWYQQTPGQGLQFLFEYFSETQRNKGNFPGRFSGRQFSNSRSEMNVSTLELGDSALYLCASSLAGIGQGNIQYFGAGTRLSVL.

At least ten counts were recorded for this clonotype. The chain links TRBV29-1 to TRBJ2-1; 11 bases align to TRBD2. The V gene's germline CDR1 is SQVTM and CDR2 ANQGSEA. The ends lost 4 bases at V and 7 bases at J; junction bases unmatched: 6. This CDR3 is 14 amino acids long. The CDR3 loop reads CSVVSSGGRNEQFF. CDR3 coding DNA: TGCAGCGTTGTATCTAGCGGGGGGAGAAATGAGCAGTTCTTC.

The sample holds many counts of this clonotype. The V call is TRBV3-1, the J call TRBJ2-3; D unresolved. This CDR3 region has 12 residues. The ends were cut back, 1 base at V and 6 bases at J, with 5 bases in the middle. Germline CDR1 reads LGHDT; CDR2 reads YNNKEL (reference sequence). As DNA, the CDR3 is TGTGCCAGCAGCCAAGCTGGGGATACGCAGTATTTT. This translates into CASSQAGDTQYF.

This clonotype turned up a few times. This chain uses TRBV5-5 with TRBJ1-3; D not certain. The CDR3 has 17 amino acids. Trimming shortened V by 1 base and J by 0 bases, and 14 bases separated the two germline ends. Germline CDR1 is SGHKS and CDR2 is YYEKEE (reference sequence). The CDR3: CASSLSASPLSGNTIYF. CDR3 nucleotide sequence: TGTGCCAGCAGCTTGTCGGCTTCCCCCCTCTCTGGAAACACCATATATTTT.